This is a list of T cell receptor beta chains from one sample in a study of OX40 agonist ivuxolimab in advanced cancers. Using immunoSEQ multiplex PCR, the repertoire was profiled, and TCRdb retains in-frame clones only, with some absent. In the table there are 60,000 to 75,000 clones, 84% of which are singletons. The sample was CD4+ or CD8+ T cells sorted from blood, taken in a trial of the OX40 agonist ivuxolimab. These receptors came from an adult with an advanced solid tumor such as melanoma, head and neck, liver or kidney cancer. Each CDR3 is given with its conserved first and last residue.

v_call: TRBV19
cdr3_aa: CASSIAGAFRETQYF

v_call: TRBV7-2
cdr3_aa: CASSPRTGKTHEQYF

v_call: TRBV5-6
cdr3_aa: CASSSTGRETQYF

v_call: TRBV7-9
cdr3_aa: CASSLVGPGFEQYF

v_call: TRBV27
cdr3_aa: CASSLSGGRAFF

v_call: TRBV15
cdr3_aa: CATSGWGDQYNSPLHF

v_call: TRBV5-1
cdr3_aa: CASSSGTGYTEQYF

v_call: TRBV30
cdr3_aa: CAWSVLQGSADTQYF

v_call: TRBV10-3
cdr3_aa: CAISPRLGQSGYTF

v_call: TRBV15
cdr3_aa: CATSRVPRVSYGYTF

v_call: TRBV25-1
cdr3_aa: CASSYGTGGVGEQYF

v_call: TRBV7-2
cdr3_aa: CASRETSGRAREQYF

v_call: TRBV4-2
cdr3_aa: CASSLPGQAINEQFF

v_call: TRBV7-9
cdr3_aa: CASSLGDGGWKDEAFF

v_call: TRBV7-2
cdr3_aa: CASSSFSDPSSGNTIYF

v_call: TRBV7-3
cdr3_aa: CASSLLAGTGGAYF

v_call: TRBV7-2
cdr3_aa: CASSRTGQGSYGYTF

v_call: TRBV4-2
cdr3_aa: CASSPGGLAGLSDTQYF

v_call: TRBV10-3
cdr3_aa: CAISEFQVGGTNEKLFF

v_call: TRBV15
cdr3_aa: CATSRDRSSGNTIYF

v_call: TRBV25-1
cdr3_aa: CASSEWGASTDTQYF

v_call: TRBV30
cdr3_aa: CAWARQGNYGNTIYF

v_call: TRBV5-8
cdr3_aa: CASSRRQGAGTEAFF

v_call: TRBV4-1
cdr3_aa: CASSQDKQGGEKLFF

v_call: TRBV5-4
cdr3_aa: CASSLAGQGGNEQYF

v_call: TRBV5-6
cdr3_aa: CASSLRQGTGGYTF

v_call: TRBV6-5
cdr3_aa: CASRETSSYEQYF

v_call: TRBV6-6
cdr3_aa: CASRPGAGNTIYF

v_call: TRBV30
cdr3_aa: CAWSAGTGPLDTQYF

v_call: TRBV14
cdr3_aa: CASSRHSGGAFLDTQYF

v_call: TRBV6-6
cdr3_aa: CASSYEGRLDNEQFF

v_call: TRBV6-5
cdr3_aa: CASSSEPYEQYF

v_call: TRBV7-2
cdr3_aa: CASSSDRGYEQYF

v_call: TRBV7-2
cdr3_aa: CASSLYRDFYNEQFF

v_call: TRBV5-4
cdr3_aa: CASSASGVRAYNEQFF

v_call: TRBV19
cdr3_aa: CASRRGGGVADTQYF

v_call: TRBV19
cdr3_aa: CASTRTGGAWQPQHF